This T cell receptor beta chain comes out of a study of OX40 agonist ivuxolimab in advanced cancers. With respect to this clone: What it binds is not known.

People who had autoimmune disease history or systemic immunosuppression were excluded. General study findings and limits: Expanded clones belonging to CD8+ T cells outnumbered, on average, those of CD4+. CD4+ and CD8+ blood T cells expanded clonally by week 6 at 0.1 to 3.0 mg/kg. Individuals who were partial responders at 0.1-3.0 mg/kg had clonal expansion that ranked among the lowest.

CDR1 and CDR2 from the germline V gene are WNHNN and SYGVQD (reference sequence). Trimming took off 2 bases at V and 2 bases at J, with 7 bases between the two ends. This CDR3 contains 13 residues. Data came from immunoSEQ multiplex PCR; TCRdb stores just in-frame clones and leaves some out. The sample has around 58,000 clones; about 89% are singletons. The TCR originated in an adult with an advanced solid tumor such as melanoma, head and neck, liver or kidney cancer. The sample was CD4+ or CD8+ T cells sorted from blood, taken in a trial of the OX40 agonist ivuxolimab. The chain is built from TRBV10-1 and TRBJ2-7; no reliable D call. For the CDR3, the DNA is TGCGCCAGCAGTGAGAACACTGCCTACGAGCAGTACTTC. Its translation is CASSENTAYEQYF.